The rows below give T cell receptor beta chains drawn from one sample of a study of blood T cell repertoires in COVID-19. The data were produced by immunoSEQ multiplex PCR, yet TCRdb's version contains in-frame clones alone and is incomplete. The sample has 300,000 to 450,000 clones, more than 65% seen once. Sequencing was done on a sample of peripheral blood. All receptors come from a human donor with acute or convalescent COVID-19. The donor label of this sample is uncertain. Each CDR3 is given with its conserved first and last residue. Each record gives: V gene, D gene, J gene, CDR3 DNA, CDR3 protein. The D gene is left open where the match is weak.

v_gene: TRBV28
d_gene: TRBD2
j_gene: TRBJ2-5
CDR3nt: TGTGCCAGCAGCCGGGGGGTAGGGATCGAGACCCAGTACTTC
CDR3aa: CASSRGVGIETQYF

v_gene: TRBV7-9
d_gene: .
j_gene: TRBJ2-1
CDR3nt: TGTGCCAGCAGCCGTCGAACAGCAGAGCAGTTCTTC
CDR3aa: CASSRRTAEQFF

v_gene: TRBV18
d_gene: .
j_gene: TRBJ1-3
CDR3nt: TGTGCCAGCTCACGGGACATCTCTGGAAACACCATATATTTT
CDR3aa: CASSRDISGNTIYF

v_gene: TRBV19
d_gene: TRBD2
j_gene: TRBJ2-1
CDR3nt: TGTGCCAGTAAGACTAGCGGGAGCTCCTACAATGAGCAGTTCTTC
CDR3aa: CASKTSGSSYNEQFF

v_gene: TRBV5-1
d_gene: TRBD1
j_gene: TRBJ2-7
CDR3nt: TGCGCCAGCAGCCTGGTTATGGGACAGGGTATCTACGAGCAGTACTTC
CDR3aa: CASSLVMGQGIYEQYF

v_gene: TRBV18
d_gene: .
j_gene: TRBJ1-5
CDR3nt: TGTGCCAGCTCACCAGACAATAGCAATCAGCCCCAGCATTTT
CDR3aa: CASSPDNSNQPQHF

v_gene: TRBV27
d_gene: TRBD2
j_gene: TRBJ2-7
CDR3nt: TGTGCCAGCAGTTCGCCCACTAGCGGGAGCCCCCCCTACGAGCAGTACTTC
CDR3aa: CASSSPTSGSPPYEQYF

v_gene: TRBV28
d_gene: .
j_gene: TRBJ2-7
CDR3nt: TGTGCCAGCAGTCTCCCCTTCCCTCGAGTCTACGAGCAGTACTTC
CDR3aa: CASSLPFPRVYEQYF

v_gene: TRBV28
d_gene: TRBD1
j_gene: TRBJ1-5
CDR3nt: TGTGCCAGCAGTTCTGGACAGGGCCTTCAGCCCCAGCATTTT
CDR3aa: CASSSGQGLQPQHF

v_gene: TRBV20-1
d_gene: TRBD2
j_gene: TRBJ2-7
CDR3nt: TGCAGTGCTAGTGGGGGACTAGCGGGTCCTCGGGGGAGCGAGCAGTACTTC
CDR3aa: CSASGGLAGPRGSEQYF

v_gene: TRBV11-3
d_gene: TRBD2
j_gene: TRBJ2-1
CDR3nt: TGTGCCAGCAGCCCACGAACTAGCGGGGTGGGCAATGAGCAGTTCTTC
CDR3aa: CASSPRTSGVGNEQFF